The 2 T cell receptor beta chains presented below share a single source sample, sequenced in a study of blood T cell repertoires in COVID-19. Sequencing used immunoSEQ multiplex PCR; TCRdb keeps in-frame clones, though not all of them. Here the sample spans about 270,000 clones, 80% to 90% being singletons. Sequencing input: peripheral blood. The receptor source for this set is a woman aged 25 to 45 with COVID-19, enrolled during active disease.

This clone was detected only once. CDR3 in amino acids: CASSSLSSGGAYEQYF. The CDR3 coding sequence is TGTGCCAGCAGTTCACTATCTAGCGGGGGGGCCTACGAGCAGTACTTC. The rearrangement uses TRBV27 and TRBJ2-7, with 12 bases fitting TRBD2. Trimming at V came to 4 bases and at J to 2 bases, leaving 6 bases not matched to a gene. Germline assignment: CDR1 MNHEY and CDR2 SMNVEV (reference sequence). CDR3 length equals 16 residues.

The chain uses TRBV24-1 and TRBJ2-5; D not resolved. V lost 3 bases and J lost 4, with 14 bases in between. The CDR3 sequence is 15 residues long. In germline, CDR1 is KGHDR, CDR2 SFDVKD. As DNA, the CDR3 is TGTGCCACCAGTGATCCCCGAGTCGCTGTAGAGACCCAGTACTTC. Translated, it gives CATSDPRVAVETQYF.